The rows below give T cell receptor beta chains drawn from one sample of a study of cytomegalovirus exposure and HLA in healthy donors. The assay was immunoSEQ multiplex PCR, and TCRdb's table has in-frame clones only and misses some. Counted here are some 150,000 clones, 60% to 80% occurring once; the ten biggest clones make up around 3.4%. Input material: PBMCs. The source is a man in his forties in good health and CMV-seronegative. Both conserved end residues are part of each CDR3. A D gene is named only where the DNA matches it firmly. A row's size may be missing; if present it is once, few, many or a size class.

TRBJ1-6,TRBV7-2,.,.,TGTGCCAGCCTACAGGGATATAATTCACCCCTCCACTTT,CASLQGYNSPLHF
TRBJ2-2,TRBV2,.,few,TGTGCCAGCAGTGTAGTGGGCGCCGGGGAGCTGTTTTTT,CASSVVGAGELFF
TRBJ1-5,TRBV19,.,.,TGTGCCAGTAGTATTGGGCGAGGGTTTGGTCAGCCCCAGCATTTT,CASSIGRGFGQPQHF
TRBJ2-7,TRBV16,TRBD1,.,TGTGCCAGCAGCCGAGGGACAGGGGGTTTCTACGAGCAGTACTTC,CASSRGTGGFYEQYF
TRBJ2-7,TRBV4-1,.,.,TGCGCCAGCAGGCTAAGCTCGGGGGGCCCCTACGAGCAGTACTTC,CASRLSSGGPYEQYF
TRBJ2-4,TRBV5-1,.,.,TGCGCCAGCAGCTTGGCCGGGCGGGTCGAGGACATTCAGTACTTC,CASSLAGRVEDIQYF
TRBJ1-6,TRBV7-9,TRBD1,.,TGTGCCAGCAGCACGGGACAGAATTCACCCCTCCACTTT,CASSTGQNSPLHF
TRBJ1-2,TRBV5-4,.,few,TGTGCCAGCAGCTTGGGGGGGCAGGGAGTATATGGCTACACCTTC,CASSLGGQGVYGYTF
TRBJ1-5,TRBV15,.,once,TGTGCCACCAGCACGTTAGATAGCCTCAATCAGCCCCAGCATTTT,CATSTLDSLNQPQHF
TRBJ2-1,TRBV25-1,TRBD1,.,TGTGCCAGCAGTGTGGGGACAGGGGTGGTCAATGAGCAGTTCTTC,CASSVGTGVVNEQFF
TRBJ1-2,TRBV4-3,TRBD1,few,TGCGCCAGCAGCTCAAGGAAGGGGGCGGGGAACTATGGCTACACCTTC,CASSSRKGAGNYGYTF
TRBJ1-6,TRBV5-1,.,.,TGCGCCAGCAGCTTGGAAAGGGGGTCACCCCTCCACTTT,CASSLERGSPLHF
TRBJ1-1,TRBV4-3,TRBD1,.,TGCGCCAGCAGCCAAGAACCCTCTGGACAGGAGGCCACTGAAGCTTTCTTT,CASSQEPSGQEATEAFF
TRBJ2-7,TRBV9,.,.,TGTGCCAGCAGCCGCACCGGTGGGGTTAGTACGGGGGGCGGCTCGTACGAGCAGTACTTC,CASSRTGGVSTGGGSYEQYF
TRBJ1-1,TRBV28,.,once,TGTGCCAGCAGCCGCACATCATCGGGGGGGGGCGCCAGAACTGAAGCTTTCTTT,CASSRTSSGGGARTEAFF
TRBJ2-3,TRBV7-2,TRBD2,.,TGTGCCAGCAGCTTACAAGCGGGGTATCCCACAGATACGCAGTATTTT,CASSLQAGYPTDTQYF
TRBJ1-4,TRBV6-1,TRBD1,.,TGTGCCAGCAGTGAACAGGGACAGGGTTACGTGATGTTTTTT,CASSEQGQGYVMFF
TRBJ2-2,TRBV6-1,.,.,TGTGCCAGCAGCTATACGATAGACGGGGACGGGGAGCTGTTTTTT,CASSYTIDGDGELFF
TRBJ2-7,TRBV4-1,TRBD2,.,TGCGCCAGCAGCCAAGATCGGAGGAGGAGCGGGGGGGATCCTTCCTACGAGCAGTACTTC,CASSQDRRRSGGDPSYEQYF
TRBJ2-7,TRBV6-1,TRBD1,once,TGTGCCAGCAGTGAAAGTGGGACAGCCAGCGAGCAGTACTTC,CASSESGTASEQYF
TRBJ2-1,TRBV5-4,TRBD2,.,TGTGCCAGCAGCGAGGGACTAGCGGGGGCCGTCTCCTACAATGAGCAGTTCTTC,CASSEGLAGAVSYNEQFF
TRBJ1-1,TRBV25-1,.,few,TGTGCCAGCAGTGCGGGGGGCGTATATGAAGCTTTCTTT,CASSAGGVYEAFF
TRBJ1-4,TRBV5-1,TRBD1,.,TGCGCCAGCAGCTCTCAGACAGGGACTAATGAAAAACTGTTTTTT,CASSSQTGTNEKLFF
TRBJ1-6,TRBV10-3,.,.,TGTGCCATCAGTGAGAACGCGGGAGATTCACCCCTCCACTTT,CAISENAGDSPLHF
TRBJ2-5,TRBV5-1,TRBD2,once,TGCGCCAGCAGCTTCCGGGGGGAAAAAGAGACCCAGTACTTC,CASSFRGEKETQYF
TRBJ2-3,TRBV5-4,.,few,TGTGCCAGCAGCGTCAGAGGGCTACACTCAGGAGATACGCAGTATTTT,CASSVRGLHSGDTQYF
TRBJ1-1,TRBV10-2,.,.,TGCGCCAGCAGTGATCTACTTGAAGCTTTCTTT,CASSDLLEAFF
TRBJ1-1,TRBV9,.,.,TGTGCCAGCAGCGCCGGACAGAACACTGAAGCTTTCTTT,CASSAGQNTEAFF
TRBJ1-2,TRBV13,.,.,TGTGCCAGCAGCAGACGGGGATTTTGGGATGGCTACACCTTC,CASSRRGFWDGYTF
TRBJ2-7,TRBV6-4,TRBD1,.,TGTGCCAGCAGAAGGACAGGGGGCATCTACGAGCAGTACTTC,CASRRTGGIYEQYF
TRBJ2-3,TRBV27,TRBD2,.,TGTGCCAGCACCCCTTGGCGGGGGGCCACAGATACGCAGTATTTT,CASTPWRGATDTQYF
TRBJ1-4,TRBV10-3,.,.,TGTGCCATCAGTGACCCAGGAGGGGCGGGCGAAAAACTGTTTTTT,CAISDPGGAGEKLFF
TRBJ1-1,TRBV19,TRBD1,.,TGTGCCAGTAGCGGGACAGCGAACACTGAAGCTTTCTTT,CASSGTANTEAFF
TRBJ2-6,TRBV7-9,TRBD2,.,TGTGCCAGCAGCGCACGTTCGGGGGGGCTCGCTGGGGCCAACGTCCTGACTTTC,CASSARSGGLAGANVLTF